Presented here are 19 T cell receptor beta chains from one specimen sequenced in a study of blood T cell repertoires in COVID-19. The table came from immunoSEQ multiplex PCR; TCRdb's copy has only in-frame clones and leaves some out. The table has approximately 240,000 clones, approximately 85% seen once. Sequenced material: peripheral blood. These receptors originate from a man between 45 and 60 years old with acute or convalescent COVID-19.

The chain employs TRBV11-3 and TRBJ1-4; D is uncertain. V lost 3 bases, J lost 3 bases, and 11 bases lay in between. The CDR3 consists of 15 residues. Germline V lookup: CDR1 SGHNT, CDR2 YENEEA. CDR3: CASSLGGSANEKLFF. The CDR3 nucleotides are TGTGCCAGCAGCTTGGGAGGGTCGGCTAATGAAAAACTGTTTTTT. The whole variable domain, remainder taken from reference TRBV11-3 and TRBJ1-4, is EAGVVQSPRYKIIEKKQPVAFWCNPISGHNTLYWYLQNLGQGPELLIRYENEEAVDDSQLPKDRFSAERLKGVDSTLKIQPAELGDSAVYLCASSLGGSANEKLFFGSGTQLSVL.

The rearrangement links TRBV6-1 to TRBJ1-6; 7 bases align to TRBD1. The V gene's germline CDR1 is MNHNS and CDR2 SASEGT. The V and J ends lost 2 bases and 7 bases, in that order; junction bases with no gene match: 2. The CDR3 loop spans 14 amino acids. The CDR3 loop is CASSENRGNSPLHF. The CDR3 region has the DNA TGTGCCAGCAGTGAAAACAGGGGCAATTCACCCCTCCACTTT.

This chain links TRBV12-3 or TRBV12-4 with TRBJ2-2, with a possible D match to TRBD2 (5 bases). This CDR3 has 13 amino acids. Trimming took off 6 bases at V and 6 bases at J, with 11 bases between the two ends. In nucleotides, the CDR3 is TGTGCCAGCAGCTCGGTGGAGGCCGGGGAGCTGTTTTTT. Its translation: CASSSVEAGELFF.

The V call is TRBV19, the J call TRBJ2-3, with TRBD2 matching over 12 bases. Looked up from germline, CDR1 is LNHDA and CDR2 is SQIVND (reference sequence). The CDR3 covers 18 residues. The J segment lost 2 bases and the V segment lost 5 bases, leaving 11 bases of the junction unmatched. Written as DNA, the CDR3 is TGTGCCAGTAGTGGGGGGGCAACTAGCGGGAGGTCCACAGATACGCAGTATTTT. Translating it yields CASSGGATSGRSTDTQYF.

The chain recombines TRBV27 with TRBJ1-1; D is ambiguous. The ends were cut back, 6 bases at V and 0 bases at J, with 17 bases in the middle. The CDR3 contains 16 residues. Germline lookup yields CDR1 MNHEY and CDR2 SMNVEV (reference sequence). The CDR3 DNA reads TGTGCCAGCAGGCGGGTCCGACCTTATGTGAACACTGAAGCTTTCTTT. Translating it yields CASRRVRPYVNTEAFF.

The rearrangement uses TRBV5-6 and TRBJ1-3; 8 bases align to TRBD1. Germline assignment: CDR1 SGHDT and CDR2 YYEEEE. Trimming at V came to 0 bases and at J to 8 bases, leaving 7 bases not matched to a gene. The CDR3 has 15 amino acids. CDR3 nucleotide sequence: TGTGCCAGCAGCTTGGGGCCGGACAGGGTGGACACCATATATTTT. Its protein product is CASSLGPDRVDTIYF.

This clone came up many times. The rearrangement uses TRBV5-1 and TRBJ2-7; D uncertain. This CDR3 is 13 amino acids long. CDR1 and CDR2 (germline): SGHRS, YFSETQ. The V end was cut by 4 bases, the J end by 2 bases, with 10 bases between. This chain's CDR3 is CASSTGFAYEQYF. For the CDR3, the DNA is TGCGCCAGCAGCACCGGTTTTGCCTACGAGCAGTACTTC.

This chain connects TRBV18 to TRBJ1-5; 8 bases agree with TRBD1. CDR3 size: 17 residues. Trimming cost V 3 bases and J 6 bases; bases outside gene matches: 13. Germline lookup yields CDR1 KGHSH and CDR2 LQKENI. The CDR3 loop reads CASSPGQASMRGQPQHF. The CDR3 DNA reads TGTGCCAGCTCACCGGGACAGGCCTCTATGAGAGGTCAGCCCCAGCATTTT.

The CDR3 DNA sequence: TGTGCCCTGGAGGCCGGGAATGAGCAGTTCTTC. Protein sequence: CALEAGNEQFF. J is TRBJ2-1 and V is TRBV7-9; perhaps TRBD2 as D (5 bases). The germline V and J ends were trimmed by 11 bases and 7 bases, with 12 bases remaining between them. The CDR3 length is 11 residues. Germline values: CDR1 SEHNR, CDR2 FQNEAQ (reference sequence).

The CDR3 DNA sequence: TGTGCCAGCAGGGGACTAGATTACACCGGGGAGCTGTTTTTT. It encodes CASRGLDYTGELFF. The chain uses TRBV19 and TRBJ2-2; 8 bases align to TRBD2. J lost 3 bases, V lost 9 bases, and 6 bases had no gene match. The CDR3 has 14 amino acids. Germline assignment: CDR1 LNHDA and CDR2 SQIVND (reference sequence).

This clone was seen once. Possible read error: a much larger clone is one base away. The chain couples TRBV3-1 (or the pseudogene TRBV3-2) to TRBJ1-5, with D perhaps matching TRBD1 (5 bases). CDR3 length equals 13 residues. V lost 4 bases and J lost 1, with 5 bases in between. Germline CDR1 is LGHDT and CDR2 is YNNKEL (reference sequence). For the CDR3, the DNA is TGTGCCAGCAGCCCAGGGAGCAATCAGCCCCAGCATTTT. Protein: CASSPGSNQPQHF.

This chain's CDR3 is CASSYDRDRSTDTQYF. In nucleotides, the CDR3 is TGTGCCAGCAGCTACGACCGGGACAGGAGCACAGATACGCAGTATTTT. The chain carries TRBV11-3 and TRBJ2-3; 8 positions agree with TRBD1. Trimming took 4 bases from V and 0 from J; bases not matched to a gene: 6. CDR3 length: 16 residues. The germline CDR1 and CDR2 sequences are SGHNT and YENEEA. The full variable domain, completed using reference TRBV11-3 and TRBJ2-3, is EAGVVQSPRYKIIEKKQPVAFWCNPISGHNTLYWYLQNLGQGPELLIRYENEEAVDDSQLPKDRFSAERLKGVDSTLKIQPAELGDSAVYLCASSYDRDRSTDTQYFGPGTRLTVL.

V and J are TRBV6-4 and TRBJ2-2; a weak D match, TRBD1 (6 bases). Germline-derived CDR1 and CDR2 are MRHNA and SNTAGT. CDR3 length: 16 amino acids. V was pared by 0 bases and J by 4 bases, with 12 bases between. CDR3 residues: CASSDSATGFTGELFF. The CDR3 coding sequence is TGTGCCAGCAGTGACTCGGCCACAGGGTTCACCGGGGAGCTGTTTTTT.

The DNA for the CDR3 is TGTGCCAGCAGGGGATTCCAAGAGACCCAGTACTTC. Its protein product is CASRGFQETQYF. The rearrangement links TRBV19 to TRBJ2-5; D might be TRBD1 (6 bases). The CDR3 is 12 amino acids. Germline CDR1 and CDR2: LNHDA and SQIVND (reference sequence). Trimming pared 9 bases from V and 1 base from J, leaving 9 bases between.

The CDR3 bases are TGCAGCGTCGCCAACCCCTGGGGGGGAACCACCGAGGGGCAGTTCTTC. Its translation is CSVANPWGGTTEGQFF. This chain connects TRBV29-1 to TRBJ2-1; 7 bases map to TRBD2. The V segment lost 6 bases and the J segment 12 bases; nucleotides outside the gene matches: 23. The CDR3 has 16 residues. The germline gives CDR1 SQVTM, CDR2 ANQGSEA.

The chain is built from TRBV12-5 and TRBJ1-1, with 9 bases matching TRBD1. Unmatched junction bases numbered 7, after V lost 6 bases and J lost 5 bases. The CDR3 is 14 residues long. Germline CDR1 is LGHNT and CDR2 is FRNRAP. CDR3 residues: CASGVGQGRTEAFF. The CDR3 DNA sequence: TGTGCTAGTGGGGTGGGACAGGGTCGGACTGAAGCTTTCTTT.

DNA for the CDR3: TGTGCCAGCAGTTACTCGGAGGGGGCACCGAGTGGAGCTTTCTTT. Residues: CASSYSEGAPSGAFF. The rearrangement uses TRBV6-5 and TRBJ1-1; 7 bases match TRBD1. Germline trimming cut 0 bases from V and 10 bases from J; bases unmatched to any gene: 11. This CDR3 has 15 amino acids. Germline values: CDR1 MNHEY, CDR2 SVGAGI.

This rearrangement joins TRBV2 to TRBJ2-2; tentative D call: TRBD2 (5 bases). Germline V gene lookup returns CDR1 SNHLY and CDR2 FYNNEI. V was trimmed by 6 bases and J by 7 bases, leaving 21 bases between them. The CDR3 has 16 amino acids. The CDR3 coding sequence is TGTGCCAGCAGAAATAGTCAGAGGGCGGCTATCGGGGAGCTGTTTTTT. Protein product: CASRNSQRAAIGELFF.

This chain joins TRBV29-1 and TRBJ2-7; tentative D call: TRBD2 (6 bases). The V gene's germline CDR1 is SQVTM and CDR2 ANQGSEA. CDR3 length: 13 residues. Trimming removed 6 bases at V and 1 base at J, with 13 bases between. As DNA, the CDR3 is TGCAGCGTCAAGCGGGCCGGATCCTACGAGCAGTACTTC. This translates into CSVKRAGSYEQYF.